Below are 27 T cell receptor beta chains sequenced from a single sample in a study of shared clonotypes between healthy human individuals. In the naive CD8 group, cells lacked CD45RO and were positively selected for CCR7, so terminally differentiated effector memory CD45RA+ cells were left out. Profiling relied on immunoSEQ multiplex PCR, and the TCRdb table lists in-frame clones only, not all of them. Of millions of clones detected, about 95% appear once; the ten largest clones hold 0.85% to 1.2%. What was sequenced was naive CD8+ T cells sorted from blood. The receptors stem from a man aged 18 to 30 in good health.

This chain links TRBV6-5 with TRBJ2-6; D gene unclear. Germline lookup yields CDR1 MNHEY and CDR2 SVGAGI. The CDR3 has 15 amino acids. The ends were cut back, 5 bases at V and 0 bases at J, with 8 bases in the middle. The CDR3 coding sequence is TGTGCCAGCAGTCCTCTGATCTCTGGGGCCAACGTCCTGACTTTC. It encodes CASSPLISGANVLTF.

The chain couples TRBV6-6 to TRBJ1-4; D might be TRBD1 (5 bases). V lost 6 bases and J 14 bases, leaving 16 bases between the germline ends. The length of the CDR3 is 12 residues. Germline CDR1 is MNHNY and CDR2 is SVGAGI (reference sequence). CDR3 coding DNA: TGTGCCAGCAGGGAAAGAGGGGTGAAGCTGTTTTTT. Protein sequence: CASRERGVKLFF.

The chain recombines TRBV5-1 with TRBJ1-5, with D possibly TRBD1 on 6 matching bases. Trimming stripped 4 bases from V and 3 bases from J, with 17 bases between. There are 16 residues in the CDR3. From germline, CDR1 is SGHRS and CDR2 YFSETQ. The CDR3 loop is CASSTSTGFANQPQHF. The CDR3 nucleotides read TGCGCCAGCAGCACCTCGACAGGTTTCGCCAATCAGCCCCAGCATTTT.

The V gene is TRBV5-1, the J gene TRBJ2-3; no clear D. CDR1 SGHRS and CDR2 YFSETQ come from the germline V gene. The V and J ends lost 4 bases and 2 bases respectively, with 17 bases between them. This CDR3 has 16 residues. CDR3 DNA sequence: TGCGCCAGCAGCGGACGTGTAGGAGAGTACACAGATACGCAGTATTTT. It yields the protein CASSGRVGEYTDTQYF.

Regarding this clone: This CDR3 is also generated by other DNA sequences in the sample. J is TRBJ2-3 and V is TRBV5-1, with TRBD2 matching over 7 bases. CDR3 length equals 15 residues. V was clipped by 1 base and J by 2 bases; unmatched bases: 4. CDR1 and CDR2 from the germline V gene are SGHRS and YFSETQ. The CDR3 DNA follows: TGCGCCAGCAGCTTGCGCGGGGGAGTCACAGATACGCAGTATTTT. This gives the protein CASSLRGGVTDTQYF.

The table lists this clone with a count of one. This chain uses TRBV29-1 with TRBJ2-1; TRBD1 agrees at 8 bases. CDR3 size: 12 residues. Germline assignment: CDR1 SQVTM and CDR2 ANQGSEA. The ends lost 7 bases at V and 7 bases at J; junction bases unmatched: 6. In DNA, the CDR3 is TGCAGCGCCCGGCAGGGGGCAAATGAGCAGTTCTTC. This translates into CSARQGANEQFF.

As regards this clone: One junction end disagrees with the germline gene, perhaps due to a read error. The genes are TRBV10-2 and TRBJ2-5; D remains unclear. The germline CDR1 and CDR2 sequences are WSHSY and SAAADI. CDR3 size: 13 residues. The CDR3 DNA reads TGCGCCAGCACCCGAGACGGTCAAGAGATCCAGTACTTC. It codes for CASTRDGQEIQYF.

The chain joins TRBV6-5 to TRBJ1-2; D is unresolved. There are 14 residues in the CDR3. The V and J ends lost 8 bases and 3 bases respectively, with 16 bases between them. The germline gives CDR1 MNHEY, CDR2 SVGAGI. The CDR3 reads CASRSGYSYYGYTF. The CDR3 region has the DNA TGTGCCAGCCGTAGTGGGTACAGTTACTATGGCTACACCTTC.

The chain links TRBV28 to TRBJ1-4; D may be TRBD1 (6 bases). Germline assignment: CDR1 MDHEN and CDR2 SYDVKM. V shed 1 base and J shed 0 bases, with 12 bases lying between them. The CDR3 loop spans 17 amino acids. The CDR3 sequence is CASSLSRGAATNEKLFF. DNA for the CDR3: TGTGCCAGCAGTTTATCTAGGGGGGCGGCAACTAATGAAAAACTGTTTTTT.

This clone appeared once. The chain has TRBV6-6 and TRBJ1-1, with D possibly TRBD1 on 5 matching bases. Germline values: CDR1 MNHNY, CDR2 SVGAGI (reference sequence). This CDR3 has 11 residues. V was cut by 7 bases and J by 7 bases, with 10 bases left in between. CDR3 loop: CASTMGREAFF. In DNA form, the CDR3 reads TGTGCCAGCACCATGGGGCGTGAAGCTTTCTTT.

The chain employs TRBV4-1 and TRBJ2-1; no reliable D call. CDR1 MGHRA and CDR2 YSYEKL come from the germline V gene. The CDR3 is 15 residues long. Trimming took off 0 bases at V and 0 bases at J, with 6 bases between the two ends. CDR3 DNA sequence: TGCGCCAGCAGCCAAGAATGGGACTCCTACAATGAGCAGTTCTTC. This translates into CASSQEWDSYNEQFF.

A single count supports this clone. The rearrangement uses TRBV2 and TRBJ2-5; no firm D call. V was trimmed by 1 base and J by 3 bases, leaving 9 bases between them. This CDR3 has 14 residues. CDR1 SNHLY and CDR2 FYNNEI come from the germline V gene. The CDR3: CASSEGNREETQYF. The CDR3 region has the DNA TGTGCCAGCAGTGAAGGTAACAGAGAAGAGACCCAGTACTTC. Full variable domain (rest looked up from reference TRBV2 and TRBJ2-5): EPEVTQTPSHQVTQMGQEVILRCVPISNHLYFYWYRQILGQKVEFLVSFYNNEISEKSEIFDDQFSVERPDGSNFTLKIRSTKLEDSAMYFCASSEGNREETQYFGPGTRLLVL.

This clone is a singleton in its sample. J is TRBJ2-7 and V is TRBV6-6; 7 bases fit TRBD1. CDR3 length: 13 amino acids. V lost 0 bases and J lost 6; bases outside the gene matches: 2. Germline CDR1 MNHNY, CDR2 SVGAGI (reference sequence). CDR3 loop: CASSYSAGGEQYF. The CDR3, as DNA: TGTGCCAGCAGTTACTCTGCAGGGGGCGAGCAGTACTTC.

The rearrangement joins TRBV27 to TRBJ2-1; D is ambiguous. Germline CDR1 MNHEY, CDR2 SMNVEV (reference sequence). This CDR3 is 15 amino acids long. The V gene lost 7 bases and the J gene lost 8 bases, with 21 bases spanning the gap. The CDR3 loop is CASTPLGIGVDEQFF. CDR3 DNA: TGTGCCAGCACCCCTCTCGGAATCGGAGTCGATGAGCAGTTCTTC.

CDR3 DNA: TGTGCCAGGGAGAGGGGCCCGCAGGCTTATAGCAATCAGCCCCAGCATTTT. It codes for CARERGPQAYSNQPQHF. This chain uses TRBV19 with TRBJ1-5, with D possibly being TRBD1 (5 bases). V lost 9 bases to trimming and J lost 0 bases, with 21 bases between them. The CDR3 loop spans 17 amino acids. CDR1 and CDR2 from the germline V gene are LNHDA and SQIVND (reference sequence).

The rearrangement joins TRBV7-9 to TRBJ2-1; tentatively, D is TRBD1 (6 bases). CDR3 length: 15 residues. V was pared by 5 bases and J by 4 bases, with 15 bases between. Germline CDR1 reads SEHNR; CDR2 reads FQNEAQ (reference sequence). The chain's CDR3 is CASSLHLGGYNEQFF. The CDR3 DNA sequence: TGTGCCAGCAGCCTCCACTTAGGGGGTTACAATGAGCAGTTCTTC. Combining the CDR3 with reference TRBV7-9 and TRBJ2-1 gives the whole variable domain DTGVSQNPRHKITKRGQNVTFRCDPISEHNRLYWYRQTLGQGPEFLTYFQNEAQLEKSRLLSDRFSAERPKGSFSTLEIQRTEQGDSAMYLCASSLHLGGYNEQFFGPGTRLTVL.

J is TRBJ2-5 and V is TRBV2; D unresolved. Germline V gene lookup returns CDR1 SNHLY and CDR2 FYNNEI. The CDR3 extends over 13 amino acids. Between the trimmed V and J ends, which lost 1 base and 9 bases, there was a span of 12 bases. The chain's CDR3 is CASSEGGGEAQYF. In DNA form, the CDR3 reads TGTGCCAGCAGTGAAGGTGGTGGTGAGGCCCAGTACTTC. Full variable domain (remainder filled in from reference TRBV2 and TRBJ2-5): EPEVTQTPSHQVTQMGQEVILRCVPISNHLYFYWYRQILGQKVEFLVSFYNNEISEKSEIFDDQFSVERPDGSNFTLKIRSTKLEDSAMYFCASSEGGGEAQYFGPGTRLLVL.

This clone was seen only once. The chain is built from TRBV4-1 and TRBJ2-7; D not resolved. V lost 4 bases to trimming and J lost 3 bases, with 10 bases between them. CDR1 is MGHRA, CDR2 YSYEKL, per germline. The CDR3 consists of 13 residues. The CDR3 DNA reads as TGCGCCAGCAGCCCTTCCATGAGCTACGAGCAGTACTTC. It encodes CASSPSMSYEQYF.

Notes on this clone: Other DNA sequences from this sample encode an identical CDR3 as well. The rearrangement joins TRBV2 to TRBJ2-5; perhaps TRBD2 as D (5 bases). Germline assignment: CDR1 SNHLY and CDR2 FYNNEI. The CDR3 extends over 15 amino acids. The ends were cut back, 0 bases at V and 2 bases at J, with 10 bases in the middle. Here the CDR3 reads CASSEALGGQETQYF. CDR3 nucleotide sequence: TGTGCCAGCAGTGAAGCGCTCGGCGGGCAAGAGACCCAGTACTTC.

This clone was recorded only once. Within the sample, other DNA sequences also encode this same CDR3. The chain couples TRBV19 to TRBJ2-7, with D hard to call. The germline gives CDR1 LNHDA, CDR2 SQIVND (reference sequence). CDR3 length: 14 amino acids. Trimming cost V 5 bases and J 0 bases, with 11 bases left between them. CDR3 coding DNA: TGTGCCAGTAGTCCTTCCGGGTACTCCTACGAGCAGTACTTC. Encoded protein: CASSPSGYSYEQYF.

In its sample, this clone was seen once. J is TRBJ1-2 and V is TRBV28; tentative D call: TRBD1 (5 bases). This CDR3 spans 17 amino acids. V dropped 4 bases and J dropped 4 bases, with 22 bases sitting between them. In germline, CDR1 is MDHEN, CDR2 SYDVKM. CDR3 nucleotide sequence: TGTGCCAGCAGTTCCACCATCACAGGCCCCGATGGCTATGGCTACACCTTC. Translating gives CASSSTITGPDGYGYTF.

The chain uses TRBV7-5 and TRBJ2-4; TRBD2 was called by the table and not checked on the DNA. TRBV7-5 is annotated as a pseudogene. CDR3 size: 14 residues. CDR3 coding DNA: TGTGCCAGAAGCCCCACTAGCGGGTGGAACATTCAGTACTTC. Its protein product is CARSPTSGWNIQYF.

This chain joins TRBV27 and TRBJ2-3, with D uncertain. The CDR3 runs 16 residues. Germline CDR1 and CDR2: MNHEY and SMNVEV (reference sequence). Trimming took off 6 bases at V and 2 bases at J, with 18 bases between the two ends. This chain's CDR3 is CASRELGPPTTDTQYF. In DNA, the CDR3 is TGTGCCAGCAGGGAATTGGGTCCACCTACCACAGATACGCAGTATTTT.

The rearrangement links TRBV12-5 to TRBJ2-5; no clear D gene. The CDR3 length is 12 residues. V was clipped by 2 bases and J by 5 bases, with 6 bases between them. Per germline, CDR1 LGHNT and CDR2 FRNRAP. CDR3 nucleotides: TGTGCTAGTGGTTTGTACGGGGAGACCCAGTACTTC. It encodes CASGLYGETQYF. The variable domain in full, completed from reference TRBV12-5 and TRBJ2-5, reads DARVTQTPRHKVTEMGQEVTMRCQPILGHNTVFWYRQTMMQGLELLAYFRNRAPLDDSGMPKDRFSAEMPDATLATLKIQPSEPRDSAVYFCASGLYGETQYFGPGTRLLVL.

The gene calls are TRBV7-9 and TRBJ1-6, with no clear D. This CDR3 has 15 amino acids. Trimming took off 1 base at V and 11 bases at J, with 15 bases between the two ends. The germline CDR1 and CDR2 sequences are SEHNR and FQNEAQ (reference sequence). The CDR3 bases are TGTGCCAGCAGCTTAGGGTGGCAGGAGAACGCACCCCTCCACTTT. This translates into CASSLGWQENAPLHF. The full variable domain, rest sourced from reference TRBV7-9 and TRBJ1-6, is DTGVSQNPRHKITKRGQNVTFRCDPISEHNRLYWYRQTLGQGPEFLTYFQNEAQLEKSRLLSDRFSAERPKGSFSTLEIQRTEQGDSAMYLCASSLGWQENAPLHFGNGTRLTVT.

The chain carries TRBV5-1 and TRBJ1-6, with 10 bases identical to TRBD1. The CDR3 sequence is 16 residues long. V lost 5 bases to trimming and J lost 6 bases; unmatched junction nucleotides: 8. Germline loops: CDR1 SGHRS, CDR2 YFSETQ. The CDR3 DNA follows: TGCGCCAGCAGACAAGGACAGGGGGTTGGTAATTCACCCCTCCACTTT. Translating gives CASRQGQGVGNSPLHF.

The chain recombines TRBV4-3 with TRBJ1-1, with 9 nucleotides matching TRBD1. The CDR3 is made up of 17 amino acids. CDR1 is LGHNA, CDR2 YSLEER, per germline. V shed 3 bases, J shed 1 base, and the junction held 9 bases outside the gene matches. The CDR3 DNA is TGCGCCAGCAGCCAGGGGACCTGGGACAGGGAGAACACTGAAGCTTTCTTT. Its protein product is CASSQGTWDRENTEAFF.